Below, 32 T cell receptor beta chains from the same sample are listed, as sequenced in a study of T-cell reconstitution after alpha-beta-depleted transplantation in children. Preparation of the TCRbeta library was carried out with unique molecular identifiers. TCRdb independently ran MiXCR on the PCR reads; one entry per CDR3 protein. The sample lists 600,000 to 700,000 distinct CDR3 sequences; over 10% were seen once. The sample in question was PBMCs, obtained before TCRalphabeta/CD19-depleted stem cell transplant. The receptors shown here come from a girl aged 2-10 years with congenital amegakaryocytic thrombocytopenia, due to receive a stem cell transplant.

The chain has TRBV7-8 and TRBJ2-2; TRBD2 aligns across 9 bases. V was pared by 5 bases and J by 6 bases, with 10 bases of the junction left unmatched. The CDR3 is made up of 16 amino acids. Germline V lookup: CDR1 SGHVS, CDR2 FQNEAQ. The CDR3 sequence is CASSPQSGRIPGELFF. CDR3 in DNA: TGTGCCAGCAGCCCCCAAAGCGGGAGGATCCCCGGGGAGCTGTTTTTT.

The chain uses TRBV10-3 and TRBJ2-5; 10 bases map to TRBD2. Germline V gives CDR1 ENHRY, CDR2 SYGVKD. V lost 10 bases to trimming and J lost 3 bases; unmatched junction nucleotides: 8. CDR3 length: 14 amino acids. The CDR3 DNA follows: TGTGCCAGTAATCCGGGACTAGCGAAAGAGACCCAGTACTTC. Amino acid sequence: CASNPGLAKETQYF.

The sample holds many counts of this clonotype. This sequence joins TRBV12-3 or TRBV12-4 and TRBJ2-1; 8 bases are a match to TRBD2. CDR3 length equals 15 residues. The V segment lost 6 bases and the J segment 4 bases; nucleotides outside the gene matches: 8. The CDR3 DNA reads TGTGCCAGCAGGCTAACGATAGCGGGATACAATGAGCAGTTCTTC. This translates into CASRLTIAGYNEQFF.

This clonotype was seen repeatedly, ten times or more. The genes are TRBV29-1 and TRBJ2-1; TRBD2 aligns across 12 bases. After removal of 7 bases from V and 8 bases from J, the junction contained 9 bases not matched to a gene. Germline CDR1 SQVTM, CDR2 ANQGSEA. CDR3 length: 14 amino acids. CDR3 sequence (DNA): TGCAGCGGGGCCGGGACTAGCGGGCGGGATGAGCAGTTCTTC. Translated: CSGAGTSGRDEQFF.

This clonotype appeared many times. The CDR3 nucleotides read TGCGCCAGCAGCTTGGTACAGGCGAACACTGAAGCTTTCTTT. This translates into CASSLVQANTEAFF. The chain combines TRBV5-1 with TRBJ1-1; tentative D call: TRBD1 (5 bases). The ends were cut back, 0 bases at V and 1 base at J, with 7 bases in the middle. The germline gives CDR1 SGHRS, CDR2 YFSETQ. This CDR3 is built from 14 residues.

This chain joins TRBV7-6 and TRBJ1-6; TRBD1 agrees at 7 bases. CDR3 size: 14 residues. V gave up 4 bases and J gave up 9 bases; unmatched junction bases: 6. The germline V gene encodes CDR1 SGHVS and CDR2 FNYEAQ. CDR3 protein: CASSSDRTISPLHF. The CDR3 DNA sequence: TGTGCCAGCAGCTCGGACAGGACCATTTCACCCCTCCACTTT.

The chain employs TRBV27 and TRBJ2-7; TRBD1 agrees at 8 bases. V lost 5 bases and J lost 6; bases outside the gene matches: 9. The CDR3 runs 14 residues. CDR1 is MNHEY and CDR2 is SMNVEV in the germline V gene (reference sequence). CDR3 DNA sequence: TGTGCCAGCAGTGGACAGGGAAGTTGGTCCGAGCAGTACTTC. Translated, it gives CASSGQGSWSEQYF.

Concerning this clonotype itself: Given the absence of the conserved phenylalanine or tryptophan at the CDR3 end, a read error is likely. Because the CDR3's place on the DNA is in doubt, the DNA is left out and the CDR3 is given as listed by TCRdb. The gene calls are TRBV19 and TRBJ1-1. CDR1 is LNHDA and CDR2 is SQIVND in the germline V gene (reference sequence). Ends included, the CDR3 has 8 residues. CDR3 sequence: CASSGLMV.

This clonotype came up many times. This rearrangement joins TRBV10-3 to TRBJ2-1; D call uncertain. The ends were cut back, 0 bases at V and 5 bases at J, with 11 bases in the middle. CDR3 length equals 15 residues. In germline, CDR1 is ENHRY, CDR2 SYGVKD. CDR3 bases: TGTGCCATCAGTGAGTCAGGGAAGGGAAACAATGAGCAGTTCTTC. Protein product: CAISESGKGNNEQFF.

J is TRBJ2-5 and V is TRBV7-6; no definite D call. This CDR3 spans 14 amino acids. In germline, CDR1 is SGHVS, CDR2 FNYEAQ. Trimming stripped 0 bases from V and 5 bases from J, with 10 bases between. DNA for the CDR3: TGTGCCAGCAGCTTAGCGCCGGCGGCTGAGACCCAGTACTTC. This encodes CASSLAPAAETQYF.

In this sample, this clonotype turned up a few times. The chain is built from TRBV3-1 and TRBJ2-2; no clear D gene. CDR3 length: 16 amino acids. V was clipped by 0 bases and J by 3 bases, with 11 bases between them. Germline CDR1 reads LGHDT; CDR2 reads YNNKEL (reference sequence). As DNA, the CDR3 is TGTGCCAGCAGCCAAGATCTTGACACCCACACCGGGGAGCTGTTTTTT. The encoded protein is CASSQDLDTHTGELFF.

Only a few counts were recorded for this clonotype. The rearrangement uses TRBV5-1 and TRBJ2-7, with 8 bases fitting TRBD2. The CDR3 runs 15 residues. Unmatched junction bases numbered 7, after V lost 3 bases and J lost 2 bases. Germline CDR1 reads SGHRS; CDR2 reads YFSETQ. The CDR3 DNA is TGCGCCAGCAGCTCAATGTTCGGGGGGGCCTACGAGCAGTACTTC. This translates into CASSSMFGGAYEQYF.

Ten or more counts support this clonotype. The chain combines TRBV20-1 with TRBJ1-5; D might be TRBD1 (5 bases). Germline CDR1 is DFQATT and CDR2 is SNEGSKA (reference sequence). Trimming removed 1 base from V and 2 bases from J, with 12 bases in between. This CDR3 contains 15 residues. CDR3 bases: TGCAGTGCTAGAGTGGGGGGTTCGGGCAATCAGCCCCAGCATTTT. It translates to CSARVGGSGNQPQHF.

This clonotype showed up many times. The V and J genes are TRBV10-2 and TRBJ2-3; D not resolved. Deletions cut 4 bases from V and 1 base from J, with 9 bases between. The germline V gene has CDR1 WSHSY and CDR2 SAAADI. The CDR3 totals 14 residues. The CDR3 region is CASSVAVGTDTQYF. The CDR3 DNA is TGCGCCAGCAGTGTAGCCGTGGGCACAGATACGCAGTATTTT.

In this sample, this clonotype turned up a few times. The chain has TRBV29-1 and TRBJ2-4; TRBD2 agrees at 11 bases. Trimming took 7 bases from V and 5 from J; bases not matched to a gene: 7. Germline loops: CDR1 SQVTM, CDR2 ANQGSEA. The CDR3 has 14 amino acids. The CDR3 region is CSGIAGGPQNIQYF. In nucleotides, the CDR3 is TGCAGCGGCATAGCGGGAGGGCCCCAAAACATTCAGTACTTC.

This clonotype was counted a few times. The chain joins TRBV20-1 to TRBJ1-1, with a tentative D call TRBD1 (6 bases). Trimming stripped 1 base from V and 3 bases from J, with 12 bases between. The CDR3 loop spans 14 amino acids. Germline V gives CDR1 DFQATT, CDR2 SNEGSKA (reference sequence). The chain's CDR3 is CSARVPAGDTEAFF. The CDR3 region has the DNA TGCAGTGCTAGAGTACCCGCAGGGGACACTGAAGCTTTCTTT.

A remark on this clonotype: With a much larger clone just one base away, this may be a read error. The V gene is TRBV12-3 or TRBV12-4, the J gene TRBJ2-7; 7 nucleotides align to TRBD2. The trim removed 3 bases at V and 3 bases at J, leaving 5 bases unmatched. CDR3 length: 14 amino acids. In nucleotides, the CDR3 is TGTGCCAGCAGTTTTCTAGCGGTCAACTACGAGCAGTACTTC. Its translation: CASSFLAVNYEQYF.

The count of this clonotype is one. The rearrangement links TRBV3-1 to TRBJ2-2, with 13 bases that match TRBD2. Germline CDR1 is LGHDT and CDR2 is YNNKEL (reference sequence). The V gene end was trimmed by 4 bases and the J gene end by 6 bases; junction bases not matched to a gene: 2. CDR3 length equals 15 residues. The CDR3 region has the DNA TGTGCCAGCAGCCCGACTAGCGGGAGGCCCGGGGAGCTGTTTTTT. Protein: CASSPTSGRPGELFF.

J is TRBJ2-7 and V is TRBV5-1, with 11 bases identical to TRBD2. Germline CDR1 and CDR2: SGHRS and YFSETQ. J lost 3 bases, V lost 5 bases, and 4 bases had no gene match. The CDR3 is 14 amino acids. In DNA form, the CDR3 reads TGCGCCAGCAGGCTAGCGGGAGGTCACTACGAGCAGTACTTC. Residues: CASRLAGGHYEQYF.

The V gene is TRBV7-9, the J gene TRBJ2-1; D not resolved. Germline V lookup: CDR1 SEHNR, CDR2 FQNEAQ (reference sequence). The V end lost 8 bases, the J end lost 8 bases, and 10 bases lay between the germline ends. This CDR3 has 11 amino acids. The CDR3 region has the DNA TGTGCCAGCCGCTCGGGTTATGAGCAGTTCTTC. As protein: CASRSGYEQFF.

This clonotype was observed a handful of times. This chain connects TRBV28 to TRBJ2-1; 8 nucleotides line up with TRBD2. The CDR3 extends over 17 amino acids. V trimming: 2 bases; J trimming: 0 bases; junction bases outside the gene matches: 6. The germline CDR1 and CDR2 sequences are MDHEN and SYDVKM. The CDR3 DNA reads as TGTGCCAGCAGTTTAGGTCTTACTAGCGGCTCCTACAATGAGCAGTTCTTC. Protein: CASSLGLTSGSYNEQFF.

The gene calls are TRBV28 and TRBJ2-1; D uncertain. Trimming removed 3 bases at V and 8 bases at J, with 17 bases between. This CDR3 is built from 15 residues. CDR1 MDHEN and CDR2 SYDVKM come from the germline V gene. CDR3: CASSFPERTTHEQFF. CDR3 bases: TGTGCCAGCAGTTTCCCCGAAAGGACCACCCATGAGCAGTTCTTC.

The V and J genes are TRBV10-3 and TRBJ2-2, with 11 bases aligning to TRBD1. J was trimmed by 3 bases and V by 9 bases; bases with no gene match: 0. The germline V gene encodes CDR1 ENHRY and CDR2 SYGVKD. There are 13 residues in the CDR3. CDR3 sequence reads: CAMGQGDTGELFF. The CDR3 DNA sequence: TGTGCCATGGGACAGGGGGACACCGGGGAGCTGTTTTTT.

This clonotype was detected many times. The rearrangement joins TRBV29-1 to TRBJ1-5, with 8 bases lining up with TRBD1. The germline CDR1 and CDR2 sequences are SQVTM and ANQGSEA. V lost 5 bases, J lost 2 bases, and 5 bases stayed unmatched. The CDR3 consists of 14 residues. The CDR3 DNA is TGCAGCGTTCCGACGGACAGGGGCAATCAGCCCCAGCATTTT. It specifies CSVPTDRGNQPQHF.

Many counts were recorded for this clonotype. The DNA of the CDR3 is TGCAGTGCTGGGCCCCCTAACACCGGGGAGCTGTTTTTT. Its translation: CSAGPPNTGELFF. The chain combines TRBV20-1 with TRBJ2-2; D remains unclear. V lost 5 bases, J lost 2 bases, and 9 bases lay in between. This CDR3 is built from 13 residues. Germline CDR1 DFQATT, CDR2 SNEGSKA (reference sequence).

V usage is TRBV30 and J usage is TRBJ2-3; TRBD2 agrees at 7 bases. V lost 2 bases and J lost 6; bases outside the gene matches: 8. The CDR3 loop spans 14 amino acids. The V gene's germline CDR1 is GTSNPN and CDR2 SVGIG (reference sequence). The CDR3 sequence: CAWSQGLVSDTQYF. CDR3 nucleotides: TGTGCCTGGAGTCAAGGACTAGTATCCGATACGCAGTATTTT.

Details on this clonotype: A much larger clone sits a single nucleotide away, making a read error possible. The V gene is TRBV20-1, the J gene TRBJ2-3; D ambiguous. V shed 1 base and J shed 2 bases, with 13 bases lying between them. The CDR3 sequence is 15 residues long. Germline CDR1 reads DFQATT; CDR2 reads SNEGSKA (reference sequence). CDR3 amino acids: CSARGLATLTDTQYF. For the CDR3, the DNA is TGCAGTGCTAGAGGTTTGGCTACCCTCACAGATACGCAGTATTTT.

The V call is TRBV12-3 or TRBV12-4, the J call TRBJ2-7; D remains ambiguous. Trimming removed 3 bases from V and 6 bases from J, with 6 bases in between. This CDR3 contains 11 residues. CDR3 region: CASSFSVEQYF. In nucleotides, the CDR3 is TGTGCCAGCAGTTTTAGTGTCGAGCAGTACTTC.

This clonotype has just one count. J is TRBJ1-1 and V is TRBV7-9, with D unresolved. The CDR3 covers 16 residues. V was cut by 2 bases and J by 3 bases, with 16 bases left in between. Per the germline V gene, CDR1 is SEHNR and CDR2 is FQNEAQ (reference sequence). CDR3 DNA sequence: TGTGCCAGCAGCTTAATAACAGCGTCGTATCACACTGAAGCTTTCTTT. Translation: CASSLITASYHTEAFF.

This clonotype was seen many times. This sequence joins TRBV6-5 and TRBJ2-2; D is unresolved. The CDR3 extends over 15 amino acids. Germline V gene data show CDR1 as MNHEY and CDR2 as SVGAGI. The ends were cut back, 1 base at V and 0 bases at J, with 6 bases in the middle. CDR3 residues: CASSYFDTNTGELFF. The CDR3, as DNA: TGTGCCAGCAGTTACTTTGACACGAACACCGGGGAGCTGTTTTTT.

The V call is TRBV28, the J call TRBJ2-7; D not certain. Per germline, CDR1 MDHEN and CDR2 SYDVKM. Deletions cut 2 bases from V and 1 base from J, with 15 bases between. The CDR3 sequence is 16 residues long. The CDR3 coding sequence is TGTGCCAGCAGTTTACGAGGTCAGGTCGGTTCCTACGAGCAGTACTTC. Amino acids: CASSLRGQVGSYEQYF.

The J gene is TRBJ1-1, the V gene TRBV12-3 or TRBV12-4; TRBD1 is a possible D gene (6 bases). V lost 8 bases to trimming and J lost 6 bases, with 19 bases between them. The CDR3 is 14 amino acids. This chain's CDR3 is CASHQGGGGPEAFF. CDR3 DNA: TGTGCCAGCCATCAAGGGGGAGGTGGCCCTGAAGCTTTCTTT.